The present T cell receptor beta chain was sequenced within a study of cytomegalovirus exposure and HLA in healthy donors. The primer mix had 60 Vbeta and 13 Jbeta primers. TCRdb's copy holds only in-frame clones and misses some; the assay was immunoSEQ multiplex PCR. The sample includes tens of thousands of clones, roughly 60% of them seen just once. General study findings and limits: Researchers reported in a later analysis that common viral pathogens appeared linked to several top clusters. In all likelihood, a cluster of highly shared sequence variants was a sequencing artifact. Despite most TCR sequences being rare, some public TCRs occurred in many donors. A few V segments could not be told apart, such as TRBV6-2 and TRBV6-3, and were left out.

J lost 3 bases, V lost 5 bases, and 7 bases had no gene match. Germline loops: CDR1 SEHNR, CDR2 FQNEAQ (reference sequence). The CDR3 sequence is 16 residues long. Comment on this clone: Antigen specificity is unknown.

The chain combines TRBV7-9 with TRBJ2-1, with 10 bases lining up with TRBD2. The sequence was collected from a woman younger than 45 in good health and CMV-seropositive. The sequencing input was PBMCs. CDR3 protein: CASSRLAGIYYNEQFF. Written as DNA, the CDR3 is TGTGCCAGCAGCCGACTAGCGGGCATCTACTACAATGAGCAGTTCTTC.